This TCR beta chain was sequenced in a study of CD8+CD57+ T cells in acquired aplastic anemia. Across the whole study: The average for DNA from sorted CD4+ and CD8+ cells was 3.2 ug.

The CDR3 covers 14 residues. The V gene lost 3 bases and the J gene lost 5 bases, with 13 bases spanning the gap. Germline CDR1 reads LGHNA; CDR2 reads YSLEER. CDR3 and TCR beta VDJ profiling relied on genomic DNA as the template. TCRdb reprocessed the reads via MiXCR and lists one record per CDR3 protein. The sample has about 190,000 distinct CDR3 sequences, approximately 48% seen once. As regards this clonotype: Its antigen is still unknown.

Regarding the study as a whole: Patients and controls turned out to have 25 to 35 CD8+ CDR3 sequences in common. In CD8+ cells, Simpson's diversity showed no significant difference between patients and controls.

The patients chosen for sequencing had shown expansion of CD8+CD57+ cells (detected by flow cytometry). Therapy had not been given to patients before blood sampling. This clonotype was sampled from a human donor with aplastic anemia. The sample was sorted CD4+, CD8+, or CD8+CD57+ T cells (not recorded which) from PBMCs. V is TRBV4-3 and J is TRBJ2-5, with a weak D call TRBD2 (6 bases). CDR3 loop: CASSQLREWETQYF. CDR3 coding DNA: TGCGCCAGCAGCCAGCTCCGGGAGTGGGAGACCCAGTACTTC.